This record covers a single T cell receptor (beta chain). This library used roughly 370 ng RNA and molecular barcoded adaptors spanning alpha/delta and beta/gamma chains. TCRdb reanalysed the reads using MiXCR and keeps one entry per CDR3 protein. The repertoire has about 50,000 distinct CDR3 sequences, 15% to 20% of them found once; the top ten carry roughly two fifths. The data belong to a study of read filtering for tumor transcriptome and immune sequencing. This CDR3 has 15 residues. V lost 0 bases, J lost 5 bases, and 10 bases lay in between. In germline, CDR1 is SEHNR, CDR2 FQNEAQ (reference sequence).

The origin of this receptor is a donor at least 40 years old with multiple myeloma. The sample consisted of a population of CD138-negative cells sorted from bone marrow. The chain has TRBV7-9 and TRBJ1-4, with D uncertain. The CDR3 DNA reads TGTGCCAGCAGCTTAGCCGAGCCTCAGAATGAAAAACTGTTTTTT. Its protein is CASSLAEPQNEKLFF. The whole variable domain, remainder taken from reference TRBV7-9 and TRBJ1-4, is DTGVSQNPRHKITKRGQNVTFRCDPISEHNRLYWYRQTLGQGPEFLTYFQNEAQLEKSRLLSDRFSAERPKGSFSTLEIQRTEQGDSAMYLCASSLAEPQNEKLFFGSGTQLSVL.